This record covers a single T cell receptor beta chain. What this receptor recognizes is not known. No qualities accompany the bases; no much larger clone lies one base away. From the cysteine up to the phenylalanine, the CDR3 has a length of 24 residues. CDR3 DNA only is kept here, 72 bases in frame from base 1. V and J are trimmed by 1 base and 0 bases, and the gene matches miss 24 bases of the junction. According to the germline V gene (reference sequence), CDR1 reads GTSNPN and CDR2 reads SVGIG. Immunologically healthy infants undergoing open corrective cardiac surgery for congenital heart defects in Finland were used as donors. For four of the eight donors, a small about 0.45-1 mL aliquot of peripheral blood was collected during surgery. Instead of starting from a fixed cell number, genomic DNA extraction from blood samples used all available leukocytes. ACK lysis buffer was used to clear erythrocytes from the blood, and the leukocytes were then kept as pellets at -70 degrees C. A QIAsymphony instrument was used to extract genomic DNA from the frozen cell pellets.

This sample is drawn from a study of human thymus T cells (dated by TCRdb to 2018 to 2020). For context, the study as a whole: The study used under ten infant thymus samples plus four related peripheral blood samples to characterize TCR alpha and beta repertoires. The infant donors were roughly 7 to 250 days old, and the cohort included roughly six males and a couple of females. Paper-wide results and their limitations: On average, roughly 810,000 unique TCRB clonotypes were obtained from thymus samples, compared with about 84,000 from blood samples. V and J gene segment usage appeared biased in both thymic and peripheral blood repertoires.

The immunoSEQ multiplex PCR assay was used to amplify the TCRB and TCRAD loci from a standardized quantity of quality-controlled genomic DNA. The V(D)J region was spanned by amplicons of a length sufficient to cover the CDR3 and to identify V and J genes. Through the commercial immunoSEQ service, the amplicons were sequenced on an Illumina platform. In the source study's methods: Corrections for primer bias and sequencing errors followed previously described methods, while TCRAD and TCRB definitions were based on the IMGT database. Analysis of the repertoires was done with immunoSEQ Analyzer 3.0 and VDJTools and included basic statistics, V/J segment usage, diversity estimates, rarefaction and pairwise overlap. Diversity was estimated with Chao1, ChaoE, Efron-Thisted, Shannon and inverse Simpson indices, and also on datasets down-sampled to the smallest sample. Repertoire overlap used strict matching of CDR3 nucleotide sequence, V gene and J gene, with Jaccard-based multidimensional scaling clustering. Imported from immuneACCESS, the table was reduced by TCRdb to in-frame sequences with V and J called. These copies leave out some clones; in studies compared against another copy, an unresolved V gene accounts for under half, and the cause of the remainder is not known. The D gene and trimming were derived from the DNA, and the V and J assignments and clone size from that table. The sample table contains some 44,000 clones; only one count was recorded for over 90% of them. Approximately 0.17% of the sample goes to the ten largest clones.

This clonotype was sampled from a girl under three years old with a congenital heart defect but otherwise immunologically healthy. The chain is assembled from TRBV30 and TRBJ2-1, with 13 bases matching TRBD2. Material for sequencing was blood. The DNA sequence is given as TGTGCCTGGAGTGCCCCACCAGTGAACTTGGAACTAGCGGGAGGGCCGAGCTCCTACAATGAGCAGTTCTTC. The translation is CAWSAPPVNLELAGGPSSYNEQFF.